Following are 5 T cell receptor beta chains from one sample sequenced in a study of T cell responses to AZD1222 COVID-19 vaccine. Here immunoSEQ multiplex PCR was the method, and the copy in TCRdb shows in-frame clones only, minus some. Of 100,000 to 150,000 clones in the sample, over 80% were seen once. Sequenced material: peripheral blood, taken on day 0 of AZD1222 vaccination. The receptors were sampled from an adult in good health.

The J gene is TRBJ1-2, the V gene TRBV2, with a tentative D call TRBD1 (6 bases). The germline V gene has CDR1 SNHLY and CDR2 FYNNEI. The germline V and J ends were trimmed by 4 bases and 4 bases, with 13 bases remaining between them. The CDR3 is 14 amino acids. The CDR3: CASSGQGPSYGYTF. The CDR3 DNA reads as TGTGCCAGCAGTGGGCAGGGGCCCAGCTATGGCTACACCTTC.

V usage is TRBV5-1 and J usage is TRBJ1-2; no firm D call. This CDR3 has 14 residues. CDR1 and CDR2 from the germline V gene are SGHRS and YFSETQ. Trimming cost V 0 bases and J 3 bases, with 9 bases left between them. CDR3 in DNA: TGCGCCAGCAGCTTGGAGGCAACCTACTATGGCTACACCTTC. Amino acid sequence: CASSLEATYYGYTF.

V gene TRBV7-9 combines with J gene TRBJ1-1, with unresolved D. The CDR3 is 13 residues long. V gave up 2 bases and J gave up 1 base, with 5 bases separating them. Germline assignment: CDR1 SEHNR and CDR2 FQNEAQ (reference sequence). The CDR3 DNA is TGTGCCAGCAGCTTAAAGGCGAACACTGAAGCTTTCTTT. Protein sequence: CASSLKANTEAFF.

The chain has TRBV7-2 and TRBJ1-6; perhaps TRBD1 as D (6 bases). V lost 4 bases and J lost 2, with 12 bases in between. The CDR3 consists of 16 residues. From germline, CDR1 is SGHTA and CDR2 FQGNSA. The chain's CDR3 is CASSSDGGPYNSPLHF. CDR3 coding DNA: TGTGCCAGCAGCTCCGACGGGGGCCCCTATAATTCACCCCTCCACTTT.

The chain is built from TRBV28 and TRBJ1-2; a possible D gene is TRBD1 (5 bases). Germline V gives CDR1 MDHEN, CDR2 SYDVKM. The CDR3 length is 13 residues. Trimming took 7 bases from V and 5 from J, leaving 14 bases between them. The CDR3 coding sequence is TGTGCCAGCACCAACGGGGGAATTTATGGCTACACCTTC. Its protein product is CASTNGGIYGYTF.